This T cell receptor beta chain is drawn from a study of vaccination effects on CD4 cells after COVID-19. For the study at large: All participants had two doses of either the BNT162b2 or mRNA-1273 vaccine. Regarding the study as a whole: Recruitment yielded few convalescent patients, and the study had no early post-infection timepoints.

Measured with immunoSEQ multiplex PCR; TCRdb has only the in-frame clones, and not every one. The sample has under 25,000 clones; around four fifths are singletons. CDR1 LNHNV and CDR2 YYDKDF come from the germline V gene (reference sequence). This CDR3 is 17 amino acids long. V lost 0 bases to trimming and J lost 9 bases; unmatched junction nucleotides: 8. ViraFEST expansion of antigen-specific CD4+ T cells with viral peptide pools preceded sequencing. CD4+ T cell isolation took place after 10 days of culture. The person had a PCR-confirmed SARS-CoV-2 infection during March to December 2020. On day 3 and again on day 7, half the medium was replaced with IL-2 medium. This clone was detected only a few times. Its antigen is unknown.

The receptor was derived from a human donor who had a prior SARS-CoV-2 infection. The sample consisted of CD4+ T cells from PBMCs cultured with SARS-CoV-2 spike peptides, taken before COVID-19 vaccination. The chain carries TRBV15 and TRBJ2-1, with 13 nucleotides matching TRBD2. DNA for the CDR3: TGTGCCACCAGCAGAGACCGTAGGACTAGCGGGAGTGGTGAGCAGTTCTTC. Translated: CATSRDRRTSGSGEQFF. Combining the CDR3 with reference TRBV15 and TRBJ2-1 gives the whole variable domain DAMVIQNPRYQVTQFGKPVTLSCSQTLNHNVMYWYQQKSSQAPKLLFHYYDKDFNNEADTPDNFQSRRPNTSFCFLDIRSPGLGDTAMYLCATSRDRRTSGSGEQFFGPGTRLTVL.